The sequence of this TCR beta chain was determined in a study of blood T cell repertoires in COVID-19. Across the study: The cDNA or gDNA used as material had been derived from T cells, B-cell-depleted T cells, or PBMCs.

This CDR3 is 13 amino acids long. Trimming removed 7 bases at V and 4 bases at J, with 13 bases between. Germline lookup yields CDR1 SGHAT and CDR2 FQNNGV. TCRdb keeps only in-frame clones here, not all; method: immunoSEQ multiplex PCR. The data contain 90,000 to 110,000 clones, around 89% of them seen just once; the ten biggest clones take up around 1.2%. Sample: peripheral blood. The receptor comes from a human donor in a cohort sampled during active COVID-19. The chain combines TRBV11-2 with TRBJ1-2; D gene uncertain. The CDR3 region is CASTGLQTYGYTF. CDR3 in DNA: TGTGCCAGCACCGGACTCCAGACCTATGGCTACACCTTC.